This paragraph reports one T cell receptor (beta chain). The antigen is undetermined. The ends were cut back, 1 base at V and 13 bases at J, with 14 bases in the middle. Germline CDR1 and CDR2: SNHLY and FYNNEI. CDR3 length: 12 residues. TCRdb independently ran MiXCR on the RT-PCR reads; one entry per CDR3 protein. The sample includes 530,000 or so distinct CDR3 sequences, over 25% of them seen just once. This entry comes from a study of response to subunit inactivated influenza vaccine. Study-level points and caveats: With each seasonal influenza vaccination, the authors suggested, few new T cells are recruited.

The material sequenced was CD4+ T cells sorted from PBMCs, taken about 5 days after vaccination. This TCR came from a man aged 50-59 years who received an inactivated influenza vaccine. The rearrangement uses TRBV2 and TRBJ2-7; D may be TRBD1 (5 bases). CDR3 amino acids: CASSEGYGAPYF. DNA for the CDR3: TGTGCCAGCAGTGAAGGGTATGGGGCCCCATACTTC.